A selection of T cell receptor beta chains follows, all from one sample in a study of shared T cell receptors in the human thymus. Generated by immunoSEQ multiplex PCR, the TCRdb table keeps only in-frame clones and is missing some. This table has about 730,000 clones, approximately 85% appearing once. This same sample was also part of a study on human thymus T cells.

Source material: thymocytes. These receptors all come from a girl under three years old with a congenital heart defect. CDR3s include the opening cysteine and the closing phenylalanine or tryptophan. The D gene is left open where the match is weak. Clone size is not always given. Where it is, it says once, few, many or a class for expanded clones.

J,D,size,V,DNA,CDR3
TRBJ2-2,-,-,TRBV18,TGTGCCAGCTCACCTCCTAATCGAGGGCTTTTCACCGGGGAGCTGTTTTTT,CASSPPNRGLFTGELFF
TRBJ1-1,TRBD1,-,TRBV2,TGTGCCAGCATTGGGCGAAAAAGACAGGGACTCACTGAAGCTTTCTTT,CASIGRKRQGLTEAFF
TRBJ1-1,-,-,TRBV9,TGTGCCAGCAGCGGAACACAGGGTTCCCCTGAAGCTTTCTTT,CASSGTQGSPEAFF
TRBJ1-1,-,-,TRBV4-1,TGCGCCAGCAGCCAAGTGAGGTTGGGGGCCGACACTGAAGCTTTCTTT,CASSQVRLGADTEAFF
TRBJ1-1,-,-,TRBV28,TGTGCCAATCTGCCGTCAAACAGTTTCACTGAAGCTTTCTTT,CANLPSNSFTEAFF
TRBJ2-2,TRBD1,-,TRBV4-1,TGCGCCAGCAGCCGGATGCAGGGGGCCGGCGGGGAGCTGTTTTTT,CASSRMQGAGGELFF
TRBJ2-7,-,-,TRBV19,TGTGCCAGTAGTCTGGGAGGCTCTTACGAGCAGTACTTC,CASSLGGSYEQYF
TRBJ1-1,TRBD1,-,TRBV15,TGTGCCACCAGCAGAGATCTCGGACAGGGGGACATGAACACTGAAGCTTTCTTT,CATSRDLGQGDMNTEAFF
TRBJ2-2,-,once,TRBV4-1,TGCGCCAGCAGCCAAGGGGTTCCGGCGGACACCGGGGAGCTGTTTTTT,CASSQGVPADTGELFF
TRBJ2-7,TRBD1,-,TRBV7-8,TGTGCCAGCAGCTTAGCGGGGACAGGGTACCCCACGGAGGTGTACGAGCAGTACTTC,CASSLAGTGYPTEVYEQYF
TRBJ1-2,-,-,TRBV5-5,TGTGCCAGCAGCTTGGGACGGGGAGGCTACACCTTC,CASSLGRGGYTF
TRBJ1-2,-,once,TRBV5-5,TGTGCCAGCAGCTCCGGACTTAGTCCCTCGTTC,CASSSGLSPSF
TRBJ2-7,-,-,TRBV7-6,TGTGCCAGCAGCCCTTTTGGCGACGGAGACGAGCAGTACTTC,CASSPFGDGDEQYF
TRBJ1-1,-,few,TRBV5-1,TGCGCCAGCAGATTGAAAGATTGGCAGCCTAGGAACACTGAAGCTTTCTTT,CASRLKDWQPRNTEAFF
TRBJ2-7,TRBD2,-,TRBV5-1,TGCGCCAGCAGCTTGCAGCGGGGGTTCTCCGAGCAGTACTTC,CASSLQRGFSEQYF
TRBJ1-1,-,-,TRBV30,TGTGTCTGGGTCGTTTGGGGGCCGGCCACTGAAGCTTTCTTT,CVWVVWGPATEAFF
TRBJ1-5,-,-,TRBV5-6,TGTGCCAGCAGCTTGACCGGAGATCAGCCCCAGCATTTT,CASSLTGDQPQHF
TRBJ1-6,-,-,TRBV28,TGTGCCAGCAATCAGGCGCGCCATTCACCCCTCCACTTT,CASNQARHSPLHF
TRBJ2-1,-,-,TRBV4-1,TGCGCCAGCAGCCAGAGGGGGGCAGGGAGGGGAGAGAATGAGCAGTTCTTC,CASSQRGAGRGENEQFF
TRBJ1-2,-,-,TRBV28,TGTGCCAGCAGATTTACAGACAGTCGTAGCGGCTACACCTTC,CASRFTDSRSGYTF
TRBJ1-5,-,-,TRBV6-1,TGTGCCAGCAGGGGACATCTAGGCAATCAGCCCCAGCATTTT,CASRGHLGNQPQHF
TRBJ1-1,-,-,TRBV28,TGTGCCAGCAGTTTTAGGGGGGGCACTGAAGCTTTCTTT,CASSFRGGTEAFF
TRBJ2-3,TRBD2,-,TRBV28,TGTGCCAGCAGTTTATATCGGGGGGGGACTAGTGTCCCTTCACCTAGCACAGATACGCAGTATTTT,CASSLYRGGTSVPSPSTDTQYF
TRBJ1-1,TRBD1,-,TRBV4-2,TGTGCCAGCAGCAGGGGGCTTGGGATGAACACTGAAGCTTTCTTT,CASSRGLGMNTEAFF
TRBJ1-5,-,-,TRBV2,TGTGCCAGCAGAGTAGTAGATCAGCCCCAGCATTTT,CASRVVDQPQHF
TRBJ1-5,-,-,TRBV10-2,TGCGCCAGCAGGGGGCGGGGAGTAGGGGAACGGCCCCAGCATTTT,CASRGRGVGERPQHF
TRBJ2-7,-,once,TRBV6-5,TGTGCCAGCAGTTATGTGCTGGGCCTTACGTACGAGCAGTACTTC,CASSYVLGLTYEQYF
TRBJ2-7,TRBD1,-,TRBV6-5,TGTGCCAGCAGTTACTCCTCCGGGACAGGAGGACAGTACTTC,CASSYSSGTGGQYF
TRBJ2-1,TRBD2,-,TRBV6-4,TGTGCCAGCAGTGACCCCGCGGGGGGGCAGAATGAGCAGTTCTTC,CASSDPAGGQNEQFF
TRBJ1-1,TRBD1,-,TRBV4-3,TGCGCCAGCAGCCAAGTTGGACAGGGAAGGTCCTCTGGTTCCCCTAACACTGAAGCTTTCTTT,CASSQVGQGRSSGSPNTEAFF
TRBJ2-7,-,-,TRBV6-1,TGTGCCAGCAGCGCAGGGTCCTACGAGCAGTACTTC,CASSAGSYEQYF
TRBJ2-1,TRBD2,-,TRBV10-3,TGTGCCAGTCTAGCGGGGGGAAACAATGAGCAGTTCTTC,CASLAGGNNEQFF
TRBJ1-1,-,-,TRBV14,TGTGCCAGCAGCCGGGGAGAATTGAACACTGAAGCTTTCTTT,CASSRGELNTEAFF
TRBJ1-5,-,-,TRBV30,TGTGCCTGGAGTGTACGGAGCAATCAGCCCCAGCATTTT,CAWSVRSNQPQHF
TRBJ2-4,TRBD2,-,TRBV5-1,TGCGCCAGCAGCAATCCTAGCGGGGGGGCCTATCACGGCGACATTCAGTACTTC,CASSNPSGGAYHGDIQYF
TRBJ2-4,-,-,TRBV19,TGTGCCAGTAGTATAGACAGGCTTCTAGCCAAAAACATTCAGTACTTC,CASSIDRLLAKNIQYF
TRBJ2-7,TRBD2,-,TRBV5-1,TGCGCCAGCAGCTTGGGAGCGGGGGGCGCCTACGAGCAGTACTTC,CASSLGAGGAYEQYF
TRBJ2-7,-,-,TRBV2,TGTGCCAGCAGTATGGGGGGACCGACGAAATACGAGCAGTACTTC,CASSMGGPTKYEQYF
TRBJ1-1,-,-,TRBV28,TGTGCCAGCAGCCCCACGCCGGACACTGAAGCTTTCTTT,CASSPTPDTEAFF
TRBJ1-2,-,once,TRBV25-1,TGTGCCAGCCGCGGATCCGACCGCTATGGCTACACCTTC,CASRGSDRYGYTF
TRBJ1-6,-,few,TRBV27,TGTGCCAGCAGTGCGTCCCAGGGTAGGGACTATAATTCCCCCCTCCACTTT,CASSASQGRDYNSPLHF
TRBJ2-7,TRBD1,-,TRBV28,TGTGCCAGCACCCGAAGTGGGGGGGGACAGGGGGCGCGCTACGAGCAGTACTTC,CASTRSGGGQGARYEQYF
TRBJ1-2,-,-,TRBV7-2,TGTGCCAGCAGCACTCGGGACATAAAGAATAACTATGGCTACACCTTC,CASSTRDIKNNYGYTF
TRBJ2-1,TRBD1,-,TRBV7-6,TGTGCCAGCAGCTTAGAGGTTGGGAGACAGGGCAATGAGCAGTTCTTC,CASSLEVGRQGNEQFF
TRBJ2-1,TRBD2,-,TRBV2,TGTGCCAGCAGTGGACTAGCGGGGGGGCGTAATGAGCAGTTCTTC,CASSGLAGGRNEQFF
TRBJ1-4,-,few,TRBV6-1,TGTGCCAGCAGTGAAGTGTCGGGGAGACAGGTCGCACACCGGAATTCGGCTAATGAAAAACTGTTTTTT,CASSEVSGRQVAHRNSANEKLFF
TRBJ2-4,TRBD2,-,TRBV5-4,TGTGCCAGCAGCTTATACGCGGGGGGGCGAGACATTCAGTACTTC,CASSLYAGGRDIQYF
TRBJ2-4,TRBD2,-,TRBV28,TGTGCCAGCAGTTCAGATATAGCGGGGGGTTCGTCCCAAAACATTCAGTACTTC,CASSSDIAGGSSQNIQYF
TRBJ1-2,-,-,TRBV28,TGTGCCAGCAGCGTGGAGGATTTCCCTTATGGCTACACCTTC,CASSVEDFPYGYTF